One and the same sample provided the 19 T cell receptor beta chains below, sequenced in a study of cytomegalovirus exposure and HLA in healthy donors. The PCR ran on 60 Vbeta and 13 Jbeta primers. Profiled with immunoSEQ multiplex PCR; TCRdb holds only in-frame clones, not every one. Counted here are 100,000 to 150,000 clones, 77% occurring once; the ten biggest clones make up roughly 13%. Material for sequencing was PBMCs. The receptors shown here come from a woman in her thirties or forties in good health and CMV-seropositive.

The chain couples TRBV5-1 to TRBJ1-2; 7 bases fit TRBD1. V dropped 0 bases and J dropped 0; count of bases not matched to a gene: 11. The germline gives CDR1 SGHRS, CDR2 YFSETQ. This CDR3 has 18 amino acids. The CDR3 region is CASSLEPLGQLTNYGYTF. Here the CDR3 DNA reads TGCGCCAGCAGCTTGGAGCCCCTGGGACAGCTAACTAACTATGGCTACACCTTC. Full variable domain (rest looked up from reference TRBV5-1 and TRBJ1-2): KAGVTQTPRYLIKTRGQQVTLSCSPISGHRSVSWYQQTPGQGLQFLFEYFSETQRNKGNFPGRFSGRQFSNSRSEMNVSTLELGDSALYLCASSLEPLGQLTNYGYTFGSGTRLTVV.

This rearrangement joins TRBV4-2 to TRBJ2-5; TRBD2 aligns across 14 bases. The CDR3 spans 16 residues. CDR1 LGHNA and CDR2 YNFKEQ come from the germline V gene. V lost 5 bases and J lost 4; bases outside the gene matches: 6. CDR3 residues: CASSASGTSGRETQYF. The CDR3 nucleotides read TGTGCCAGCAGCGCCTCCGGGACTAGCGGGAGAGAGACCCAGTACTTC.

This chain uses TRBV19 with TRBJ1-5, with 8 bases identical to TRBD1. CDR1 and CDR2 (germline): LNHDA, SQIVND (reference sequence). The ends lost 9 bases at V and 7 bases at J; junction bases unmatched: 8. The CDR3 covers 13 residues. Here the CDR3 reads CASRTGNGQPQHF. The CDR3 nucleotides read TGTGCCAGCAGGACAGGGAATGGGCAGCCCCAGCATTTT.

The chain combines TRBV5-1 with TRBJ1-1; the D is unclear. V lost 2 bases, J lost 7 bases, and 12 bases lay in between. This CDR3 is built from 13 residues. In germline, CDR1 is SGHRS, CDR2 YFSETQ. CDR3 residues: CASSFVIGGEAFF. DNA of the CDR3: TGCGCCAGCAGCTTTGTAATCGGCGGTGAAGCTTTCTTT.

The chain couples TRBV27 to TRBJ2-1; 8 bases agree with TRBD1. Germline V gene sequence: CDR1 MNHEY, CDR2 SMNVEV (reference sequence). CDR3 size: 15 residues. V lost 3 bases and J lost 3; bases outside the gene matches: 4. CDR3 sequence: CASSFGTGLYNEQFF. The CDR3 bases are TGTGCCAGCAGTTTTGGGACAGGCCTCTACAATGAGCAGTTCTTC.

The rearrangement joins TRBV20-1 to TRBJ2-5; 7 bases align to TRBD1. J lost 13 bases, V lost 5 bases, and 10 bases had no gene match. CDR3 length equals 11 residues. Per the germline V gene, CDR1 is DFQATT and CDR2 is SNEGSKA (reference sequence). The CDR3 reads CSAGGRTGGYF. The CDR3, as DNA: TGCAGTGCTGGCGGTCGGACAGGCGGGTACTTC.

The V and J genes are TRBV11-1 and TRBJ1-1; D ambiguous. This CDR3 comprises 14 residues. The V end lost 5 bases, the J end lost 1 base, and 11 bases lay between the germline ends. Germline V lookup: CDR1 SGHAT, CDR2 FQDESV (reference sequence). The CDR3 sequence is CASSRGQANTEAFF. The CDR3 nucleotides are TGTGCCAGCAGCCGAGGGCAGGCGAACACTGAAGCTTTCTTT.

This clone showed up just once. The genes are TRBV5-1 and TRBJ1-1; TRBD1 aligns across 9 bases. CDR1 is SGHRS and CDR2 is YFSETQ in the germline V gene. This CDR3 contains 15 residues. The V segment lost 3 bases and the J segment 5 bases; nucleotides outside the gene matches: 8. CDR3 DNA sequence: TGCGCCAGCAGCTCTGTACAGGGGGCTGCTACTGAAGCTTTCTTT. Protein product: CASSSVQGAATEAFF.

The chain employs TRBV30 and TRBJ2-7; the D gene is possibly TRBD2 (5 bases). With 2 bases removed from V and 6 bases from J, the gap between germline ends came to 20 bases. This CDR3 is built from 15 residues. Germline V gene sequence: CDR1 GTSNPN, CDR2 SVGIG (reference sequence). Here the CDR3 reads CAWSRGTEGIGEQYF. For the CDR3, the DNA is TGTGCCTGGAGTAGAGGTACCGAGGGAATAGGCGAGCAGTACTTC.

The CDR3: CASKKTGGTSYEQYF. In DNA, the CDR3 is TGTGCCAGCAAAAAAACAGGGGGAACCTCCTACGAGCAGTACTTC. The gene calls are TRBV2 and TRBJ2-7; 8 bases match TRBD1. Germline CDR1 is SNHLY and CDR2 is FYNNEI. The V gene end was trimmed by 7 bases and the J gene end by 0 bases; junction bases not matched to a gene: 8. The CDR3 has 15 amino acids.

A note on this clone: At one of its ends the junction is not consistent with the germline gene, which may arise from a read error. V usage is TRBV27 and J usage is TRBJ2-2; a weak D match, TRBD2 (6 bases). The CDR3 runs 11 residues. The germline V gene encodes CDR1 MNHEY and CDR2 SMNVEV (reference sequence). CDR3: CASSLTTSWVF. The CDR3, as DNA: TGTGCCAGCAGTCTCACAACTAGCTGGGTTTTT.

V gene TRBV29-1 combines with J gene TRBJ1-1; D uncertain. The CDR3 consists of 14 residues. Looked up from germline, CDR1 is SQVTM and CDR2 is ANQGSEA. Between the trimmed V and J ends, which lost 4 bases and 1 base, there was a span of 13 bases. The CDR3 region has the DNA TGCAGCGTTGGCTTGGAGTATTCGAACACTGAAGCTTTCTTT. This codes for CSVGLEYSNTEAFF.

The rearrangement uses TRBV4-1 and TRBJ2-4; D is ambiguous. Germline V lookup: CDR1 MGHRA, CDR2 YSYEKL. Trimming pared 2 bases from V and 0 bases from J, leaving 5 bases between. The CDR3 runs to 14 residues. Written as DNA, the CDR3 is TGCGCCAGCAGCCAATCCCTAGCCAAAAACATTCAGTACTTC. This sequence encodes CASSQSLAKNIQYF.

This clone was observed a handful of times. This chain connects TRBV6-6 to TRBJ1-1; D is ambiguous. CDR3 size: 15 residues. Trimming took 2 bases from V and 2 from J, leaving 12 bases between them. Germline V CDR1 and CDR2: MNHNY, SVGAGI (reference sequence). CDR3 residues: CASSYAGEINTEAFF. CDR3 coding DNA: TGTGCCAGCAGTTACGCCGGAGAGATTAACACTGAAGCTTTCTTT.

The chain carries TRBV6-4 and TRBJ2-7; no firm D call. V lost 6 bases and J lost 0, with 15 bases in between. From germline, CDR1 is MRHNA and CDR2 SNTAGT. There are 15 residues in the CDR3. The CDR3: CASSLDPTFSYEQYF. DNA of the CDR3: TGTGCCAGCAGCTTAGACCCGACTTTCTCCTACGAGCAGTACTTC.

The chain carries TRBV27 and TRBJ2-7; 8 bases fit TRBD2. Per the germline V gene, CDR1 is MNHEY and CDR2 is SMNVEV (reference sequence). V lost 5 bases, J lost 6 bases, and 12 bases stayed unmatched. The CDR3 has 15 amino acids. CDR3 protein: CASSLVGSGRVEQYF. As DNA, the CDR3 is TGTGCCAGCAGTCTCGTAGGGAGCGGGAGAGTCGAGCAGTACTTC.

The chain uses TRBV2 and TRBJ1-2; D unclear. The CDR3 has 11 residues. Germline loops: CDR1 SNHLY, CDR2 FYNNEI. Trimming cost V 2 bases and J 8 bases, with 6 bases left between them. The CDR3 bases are TGTGCCAGCAGTGAATACGGGGGCTACACCTTC. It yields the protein CASSEYGGYTF. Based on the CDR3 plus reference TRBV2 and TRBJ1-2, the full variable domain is EPEVTQTPSHQVTQMGQEVILRCVPISNHLYFYWYRQILGQKVEFLVSFYNNEISEKSEIFDDQFSVERPDGSNFTLKIRSTKLEDSAMYFCASSEYGGYTFGSGTRLTVV.

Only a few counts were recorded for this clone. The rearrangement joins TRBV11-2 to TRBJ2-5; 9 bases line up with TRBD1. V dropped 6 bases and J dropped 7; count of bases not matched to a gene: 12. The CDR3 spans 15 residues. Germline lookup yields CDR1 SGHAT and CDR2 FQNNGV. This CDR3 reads CASSRRGTGWGTQYF. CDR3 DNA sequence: TGTGCCAGCAGTAGAAGGGGGACAGGGTGGGGGACCCAGTACTTC.

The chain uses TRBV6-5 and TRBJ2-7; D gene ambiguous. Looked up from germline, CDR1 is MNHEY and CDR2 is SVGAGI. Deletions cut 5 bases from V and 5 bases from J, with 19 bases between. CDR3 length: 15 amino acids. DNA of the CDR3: TGTGCCAGCAGTGCCCCGGGTCGCCCTGTGGACGAGCAGTACTTC. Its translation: CASSAPGRPVDEQYF.